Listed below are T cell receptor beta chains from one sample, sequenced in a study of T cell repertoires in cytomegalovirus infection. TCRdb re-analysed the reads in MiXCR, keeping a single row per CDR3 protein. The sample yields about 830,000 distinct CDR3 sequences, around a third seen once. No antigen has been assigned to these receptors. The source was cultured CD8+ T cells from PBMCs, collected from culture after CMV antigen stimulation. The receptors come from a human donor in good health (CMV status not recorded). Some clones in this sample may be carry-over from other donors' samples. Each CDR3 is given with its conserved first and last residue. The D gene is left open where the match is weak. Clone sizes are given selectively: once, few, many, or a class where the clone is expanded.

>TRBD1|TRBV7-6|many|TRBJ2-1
TGTGCCAGCAGCCTCGGACAGGGCGGCTACAATGAGCAGTTCTTC
CASSLGQGGYNEQFF
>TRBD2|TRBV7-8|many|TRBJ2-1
TGTGCCAGCAGCGTCGGACTAGTCAATGAGCAGTTCTTC
CASSVGLVNEQFF
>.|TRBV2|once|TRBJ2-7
TGTGCCAGCATCGGGGGAGATGCCTACGAGCAGTACTTC
CASIGGDAYEQYF
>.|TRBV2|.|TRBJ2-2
TGTGCCAGCAGTGAGCGGGACACCTTTTACGGGGAGCTGTTTTTT
CASSERDTFYGELFF
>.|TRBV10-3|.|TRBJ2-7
TGTGCCATCAGTGAGGTGGTCTCCTACGAGCAGTACTTC
CAISEVVSYEQYF
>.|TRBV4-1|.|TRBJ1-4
TGCGCCAGCAGCCAAGGGCCGGTCACGGTAGAAAAACTGTTTTTT
CASSQGPVTVEKLFF
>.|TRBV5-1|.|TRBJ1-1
TGCGCCAGCAGCTTAGGAGACAGAGACTATGAAGCTTTCTTT
CASSLGDRDYEAFF
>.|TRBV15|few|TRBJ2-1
TGTGCCACCCTTCTTTTGCGGGGGCCACGCAGCTCCTACAATGAGCAGTTCTTC
CATLLLRGPRSSYNEQFF
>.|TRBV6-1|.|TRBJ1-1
TGTGCCAGCAGTTCCGGGGCCTACACTGAAGCTTTCTTT
CASSSGAYTEAFF
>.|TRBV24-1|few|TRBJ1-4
TGTGCCAGCCCCTCGCGGGGCCGAGGGAATGAAAAACTGTTTTTT
CASPSRGRGNEKLFF
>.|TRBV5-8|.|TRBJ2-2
TGTGCCAGCAGCTTGGGTTGGATTAGGGGCACCGGGGAGCTGTTTTTT
CASSLGWIRGTGELFF
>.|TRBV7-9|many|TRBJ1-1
TGTGCCAGCAGCCTAGGGTATGAAGCTTTCTTT
CASSLGYEAFF
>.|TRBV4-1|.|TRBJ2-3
TGCGCCAGCAGTGGAGACAGAGATACGCAGTATTTT
CASSGDRDTQYF
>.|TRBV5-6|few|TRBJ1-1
TGTGCCAGCAGCTGGGAGCTGGTCAACACTGAAGCTTTCTTT
CASSWELVNTEAFF
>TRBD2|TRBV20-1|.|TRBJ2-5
TGCAGTGCTAGACCCATTCTAGCGGTACTACAAGAGACCCAGTACTTC
CSARPILAVLQETQYF
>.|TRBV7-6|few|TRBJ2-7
TGTGCCAGCAGCACGGACAGCTCCCGCTCTCTATCCTACGAGCAGTACTTC
CASSTDSSRSLSYEQYF
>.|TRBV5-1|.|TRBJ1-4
TGCGCCAGCAGCTTTGGAAACAAACTGTTTTTT
CASSFGNKLFF
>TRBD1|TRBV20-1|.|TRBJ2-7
TGCAGTGCTAGGGGGTCCCGGGACAGCTTACTCCCCTCCTACGAGCAGTACTTC
CSARGSRDSLLPSYEQYF
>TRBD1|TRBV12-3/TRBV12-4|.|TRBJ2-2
TGTGCCAGCAGCCCCGGGACAGGGGGCGCCGGGGAGCTGTTTTTT
CASSPGTGGAGELFF
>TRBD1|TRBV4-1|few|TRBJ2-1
TGCGCCAGCAGCCAAGAACAGGGGGATTCCTACAATGAGCAGTTCTTC
CASSQEQGDSYNEQFF
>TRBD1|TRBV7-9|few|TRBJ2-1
TGTGCCAGCAGCTCGGACAGGAGGATCTACAATGAGCAGTTCTTC
CASSSDRRIYNEQFF
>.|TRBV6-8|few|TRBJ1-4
TGTGCCAGCCGCTTGGGTGCTGCTAATGAAAAACTGTTTTTT
CASRLGAANEKLFF
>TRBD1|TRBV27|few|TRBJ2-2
TGTGCCAGCACCTTCGGGACAGGGACCACCGGGGAGCTGTTTTTT
CASTFGTGTTGELFF
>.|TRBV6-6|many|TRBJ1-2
TGTGCCAGCAGTTACAGCTATGGCTACACCTTC
CASSYSYGYTF
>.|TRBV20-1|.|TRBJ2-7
TGCAGTGCTGGAGAACAGGGATGGGGATACGAGCAGTACTTC
CSAGEQGWGYEQYF
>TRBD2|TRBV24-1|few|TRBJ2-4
TGTGCCACCAGTGATTTTGCTAGCGGGGGTGCCAAAAACATTCAGTACTTC
CATSDFASGGAKNIQYF
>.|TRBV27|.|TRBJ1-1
TGTGCCAGCAGTTCTGGCTTTGTTATGAACACTGAAGCTTTCTTT
CASSSGFVMNTEAFF
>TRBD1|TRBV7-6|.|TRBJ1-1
TGTGCCAGCAGCTCCGGTATAGGGACAGGAAACACTGAAGCTTTCTTT
CASSSGIGTGNTEAFF
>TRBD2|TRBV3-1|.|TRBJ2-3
TGTGCCAGCAGCCCTCTAGCGGGGGGTGGAGTGATTATCACAGATACGCAGTATTTT
CASSPLAGGGVIITDTQYF